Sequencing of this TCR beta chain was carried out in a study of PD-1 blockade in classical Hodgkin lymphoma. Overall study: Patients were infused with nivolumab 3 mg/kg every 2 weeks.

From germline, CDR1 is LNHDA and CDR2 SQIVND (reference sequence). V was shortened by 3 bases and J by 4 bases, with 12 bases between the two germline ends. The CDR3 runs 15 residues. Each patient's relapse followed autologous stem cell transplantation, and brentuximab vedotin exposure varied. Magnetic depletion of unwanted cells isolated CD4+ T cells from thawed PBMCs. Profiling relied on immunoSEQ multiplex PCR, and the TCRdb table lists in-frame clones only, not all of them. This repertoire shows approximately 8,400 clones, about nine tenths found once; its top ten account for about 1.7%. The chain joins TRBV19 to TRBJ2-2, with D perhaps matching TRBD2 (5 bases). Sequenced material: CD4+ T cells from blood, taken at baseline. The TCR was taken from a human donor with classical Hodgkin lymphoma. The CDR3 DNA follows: TGTGCCAGTAGTATTTCGGCTAGCTTCACCGGGGAGCTGTTTTTT. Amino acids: CASSISASFTGELFF.